This T cell receptor beta chain was recovered during a study of blood T cell repertoires in COVID-19. Study-level background: PBMCs, B-cell-depleted T cells, or T cells were the source of the cDNA or gDNA that made up the material.

V lost 2 bases and J lost 1, with 15 bases in between. The CDR3 totals 16 residues. CDR1 SGHDT and CDR2 YYEEEE come from the germline V gene. The protocol was immunoSEQ multiplex PCR, while the TCRdb copy is restricted to in-frame clones and leaves out a portion. The table includes about 180,000 clones, roughly 85% detected once. The chain combines TRBV5-6 with TRBJ1-2; D is uncertain. Sequencing was performed on peripheral blood. This receptor was identified in a man aged 45-60 years with active or convalescent COVID-19. The CDR3: CASSLSYPTGNYGYTF. CDR3 DNA: TGTGCCAGCAGCTTATCTTATCCGACTGGTAACTATGGCTACACCTTC.